Following are 4 T cell receptor beta chains from one sample sequenced in a study of CD8+CD57+ T cells in acquired aplastic anemia. Profiling of TCR beta VDJ combinations and CDR3 sequences used genomic DNA as template. TCRdb fed the reads into MiXCR, producing one record per CDR3 protein. The sample has 150,000 to 200,000 distinct CDR3 sequences, roughly 63% seen once. Material for sequencing was sorted CD4+, CD8+, or CD8+CD57+ T cells (not recorded which) from PBMCs. The receptors originated from a human donor in good health.

CDR3 bases: TGCAGCGTTGTGGGGGACAACACTGAAGCTTTCTTT. Protein product: CSVVGDNTEAFF. The chain joins TRBV29-1 to TRBJ1-1, with a possible D match to TRBD1 (5 bases). CDR3 size: 12 residues. V gave up 4 bases and J gave up 2 bases, with 8 bases separating them. Germline V lookup: CDR1 SQVTM, CDR2 ANQGSEA.

The chain has TRBV2 and TRBJ2-5; D may be TRBD1 (5 bases). Looked up from germline, CDR1 is SNHLY and CDR2 is FYNNEI. This CDR3 is built from 14 residues. In nucleotides, the CDR3 is TGTGTTTCCGACAGTCGGCAGATTCAAGAGACCCAGTACTTC. Its translation is CVSDSRQIQETQYF.

This chain links TRBV24-1 with TRBJ2-1; perhaps TRBD1 as D (6 bases). This CDR3 is built from 15 residues. V was shortened by 3 bases and J by 4 bases, with 12 bases between the two germline ends. Germline assignment: CDR1 KGHDR and CDR2 SFDVKD. The CDR3 bases are TGTGCCACCAGTGATCCATTACAGGGTTACAATGAGCAGTTCTTC. It yields the protein CATSDPLQGYNEQFF.

Only a few counts were recorded for this clonotype. The gene calls are TRBV7-9 and TRBJ1-1, with D perhaps matching TRBD1 (6 bases). The V gene lost 5 bases and the J gene lost 8 bases, with 12 bases spanning the gap. CDR3 length equals 12 residues. Germline CDR1 is SEHNR and CDR2 is FQNEAQ (reference sequence). CDR3 in DNA: TGTGCCAGCAGCCAAAGGGACAACGAAGCTTTCTTT. Amino acid sequence: CASSQRDNEAFF.